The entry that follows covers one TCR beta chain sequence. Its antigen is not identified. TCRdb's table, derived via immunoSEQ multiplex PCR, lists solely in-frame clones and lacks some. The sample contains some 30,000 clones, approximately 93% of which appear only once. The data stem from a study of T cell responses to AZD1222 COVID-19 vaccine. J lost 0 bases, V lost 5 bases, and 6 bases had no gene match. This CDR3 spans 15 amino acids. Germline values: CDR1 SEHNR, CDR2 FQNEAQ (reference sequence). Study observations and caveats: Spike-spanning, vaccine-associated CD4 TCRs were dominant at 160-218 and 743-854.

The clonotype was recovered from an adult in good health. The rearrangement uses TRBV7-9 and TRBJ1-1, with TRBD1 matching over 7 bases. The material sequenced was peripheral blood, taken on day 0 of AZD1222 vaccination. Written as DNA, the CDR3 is TGTGCCAGCAGCCAACCGGGACAGATGAACACTGAAGCTTTCTTT. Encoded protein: CASSQPGQMNTEAFF. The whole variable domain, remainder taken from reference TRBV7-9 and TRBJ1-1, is DTGVSQNPRHKITKRGQNVTFRCDPISEHNRLYWYRQTLGQGPEFLTYFQNEAQLEKSRLLSDRFSAERPKGSFSTLEIQRTEQGDSAMYLCASSQPGQMNTEAFFGQGTRLTVV.